This entry features one T cell receptor (beta chain) sequence. The antigen remains unidentified. 10 ml of fresh peripheral blood supplied the PBMCs. The CDR3 totals 15 residues. With V trimmed by 5 bases and J by 10 bases, 8 bases remained unmatched. CDR1 and CDR2 from the germline V gene are SGHTA and FQGNSA. These data originate in a study of T cells in Graves' hyperthyroidism and ophthalmopathy. Study-level background: Before any treatment, at initial diagnosis, peripheral blood was collected. Overall study results and limits: The model foresaw ophthalmopathy a median about 6.5 months prior to onset. Using 13 V-J features, a model discriminated ophthalmopathy from stable hyperthyroidism.

RNA transcripts were the template for amplifying TCR beta CDR3 regions. The HTBI primer set was used in a first-round RT-PCR of the TCR CDR3. TCRdb recomputed calls from the multiplex PCR reads with MiXCR, one row per CDR3 protein. In the table there are approximately 590,000 distinct CDR3 sequences, more than 15% of which are singletons. This TCR derives from a woman between 25 and 40 years old with Graves' hyperthyroidism. Sequenced input: blood. The chain couples TRBV7-2 to TRBJ1-6, with 10 bases matching TRBD1. The CDR3 DNA sequence: TGTGCCAGCAGCCCGCGGACAGGGGGGAGCTCACCCCTCCACTTT. This sequence encodes CASSPRTGGSSPLHF.